The source of this T cell receptor beta chain is a study of regulatory T cells in long-lasting Graves disease. Study-wide background: Antithyroid drug use was under 3 months in newly diagnosed Graves' patients.

Arm-PCR of CDR3 regions and iRepertoire HTBI primers were used to build TCR beta libraries. TCRdb itself ran the multiplex PCR reads through MiXCR, one entry per CDR3 protein. The sample contains 400,000 to 550,000 distinct CDR3 sequences, about a sixth of which appear only once. Germline loops: CDR1 SQVTM, CDR2 ANQGSEA. The V and J ends lost 4 bases and 3 bases respectively, with 8 bases between them. This CDR3 has 12 amino acids. Study-wide points: Persistent-disease Graves' patients showed less TCR diversity than new cases. Whereas around 970 public clonotypes were shared by new patients, persistent patients shared more, at some 3,000.

As for time point: newly diagnosed GD, antithyroid drugs for less than 3 months. The TCR library was made from RNA extracted from PBMCs. In this sample, this clonotype turned up many times. Its specificity is not known. This same sample was also part of a study on T cells in Graves' hyperthyroidism and ophthalmopathy. That paper states: With the HTBI primer set, the TCR CDR3 went through a first round of RT-PCR.

J is TRBJ2-3 and V is TRBV29-1; no clear D gene. The material sequenced was peripheral blood mononuclear cells (PBMCs), taken at new diagnosis, from a patient treated with antithyroid drugs. The sequence came from a woman younger than 45 with Graves disease. CDR3 residues: CSVAQQTDTQYF. The DNA for the CDR3 is TGCAGCGTTGCCCAACAGACAGATACGCAGTATTTT.